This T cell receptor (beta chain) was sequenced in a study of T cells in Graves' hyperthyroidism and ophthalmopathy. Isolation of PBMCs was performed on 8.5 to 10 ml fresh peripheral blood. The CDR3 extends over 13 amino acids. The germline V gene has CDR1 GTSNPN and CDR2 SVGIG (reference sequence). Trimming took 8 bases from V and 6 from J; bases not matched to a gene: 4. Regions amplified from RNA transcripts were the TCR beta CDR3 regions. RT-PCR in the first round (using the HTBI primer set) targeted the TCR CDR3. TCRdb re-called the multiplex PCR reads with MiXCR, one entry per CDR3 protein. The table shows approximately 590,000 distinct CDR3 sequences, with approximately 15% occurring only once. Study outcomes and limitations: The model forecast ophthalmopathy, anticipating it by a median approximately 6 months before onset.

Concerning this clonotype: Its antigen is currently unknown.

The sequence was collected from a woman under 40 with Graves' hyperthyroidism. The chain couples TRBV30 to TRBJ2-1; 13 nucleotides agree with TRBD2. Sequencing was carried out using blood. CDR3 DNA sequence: TGTGCCCAAAGGACTAGCGGGAGCAATGAGCAGTTCTTC. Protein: CAQRTSGSNEQFF.